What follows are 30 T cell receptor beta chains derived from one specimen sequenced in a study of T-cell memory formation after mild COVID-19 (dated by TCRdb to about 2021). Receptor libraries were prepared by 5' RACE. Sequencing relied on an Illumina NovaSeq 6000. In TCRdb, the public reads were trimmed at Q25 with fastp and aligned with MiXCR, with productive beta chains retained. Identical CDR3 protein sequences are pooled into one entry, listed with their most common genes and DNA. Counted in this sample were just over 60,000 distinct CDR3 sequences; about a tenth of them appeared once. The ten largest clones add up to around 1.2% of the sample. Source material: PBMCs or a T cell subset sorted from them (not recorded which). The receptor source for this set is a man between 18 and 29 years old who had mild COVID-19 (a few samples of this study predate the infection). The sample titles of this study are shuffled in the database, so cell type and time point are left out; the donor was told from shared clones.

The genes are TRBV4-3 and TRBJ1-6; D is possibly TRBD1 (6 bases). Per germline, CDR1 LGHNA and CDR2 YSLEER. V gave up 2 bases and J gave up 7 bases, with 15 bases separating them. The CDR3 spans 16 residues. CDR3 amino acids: CASSQYLQGANSPLHF. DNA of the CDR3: TGCGCCAGCAGCCAATACCTACAGGGCGCGAATTCACCCCTCCACTTT.

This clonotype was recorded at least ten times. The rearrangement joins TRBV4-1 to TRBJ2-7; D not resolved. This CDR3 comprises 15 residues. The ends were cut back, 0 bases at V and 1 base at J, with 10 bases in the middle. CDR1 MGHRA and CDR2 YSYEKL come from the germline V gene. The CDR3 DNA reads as TGCGCCAGCAGCCAAGAAAGGGCAGGATCCTACGAGCAGTACGTC. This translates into CASSQERAGSYEQYV.

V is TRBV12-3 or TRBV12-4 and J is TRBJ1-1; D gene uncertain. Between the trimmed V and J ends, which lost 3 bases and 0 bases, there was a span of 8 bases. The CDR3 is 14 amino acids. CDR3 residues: CASSFSVMNTEAFF. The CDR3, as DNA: TGTGCCAGCAGTTTCTCAGTTATGAACACTGAAGCTTTCTTT.

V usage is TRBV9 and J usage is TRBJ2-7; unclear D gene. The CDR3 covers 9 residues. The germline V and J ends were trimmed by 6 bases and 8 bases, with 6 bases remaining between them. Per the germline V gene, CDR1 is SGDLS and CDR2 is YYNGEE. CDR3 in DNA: TGTGCCAGCAAAGCTCAGCAGTACTTC. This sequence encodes CASKAQQYF.

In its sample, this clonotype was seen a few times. The DNA for the CDR3 is TGTGCCAGCAGTGAACTAGCGGGCTACAATGAGCAGTTCTTC. Translated, it gives CASSELAGYNEQFF. The chain employs TRBV2 and TRBJ2-1; 8 bases map to TRBD2. Germline lookup yields CDR1 SNHLY and CDR2 FYNNEI. The CDR3 length is 14 residues. The V and J ends lost 2 bases and 3 bases, in that order; junction bases with no gene match: 0. Filled out from reference TRBV2 and TRBJ2-1, the complete variable domain reads EPEVTQTPSHQVTQMGQEVILRCVPISNHLYFYWYRQILGQKVEFLVSFYNNEISEKSEIFDDQFSVERPDGSNFTLKIRSTKLEDSAMYFCASSELAGYNEQFFGPGTRLTVL.

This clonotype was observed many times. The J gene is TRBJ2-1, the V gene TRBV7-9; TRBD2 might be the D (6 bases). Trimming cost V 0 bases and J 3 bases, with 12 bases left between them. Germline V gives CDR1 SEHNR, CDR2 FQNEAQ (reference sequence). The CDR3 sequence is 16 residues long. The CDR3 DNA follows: TGTGCCAGCAGCTTAGCGGGAGGTCGGAACTACAATGAGCAGTTCTTC. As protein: CASSLAGGRNYNEQFF.

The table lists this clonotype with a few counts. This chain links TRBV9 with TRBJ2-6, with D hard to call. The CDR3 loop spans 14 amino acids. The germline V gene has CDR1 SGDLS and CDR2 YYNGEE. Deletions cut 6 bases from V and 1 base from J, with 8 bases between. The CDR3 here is CASKSRSGANVLTF. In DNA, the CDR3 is TGTGCCAGCAAGAGCCGTTCTGGGGCCAACGTCCTGACTTTC. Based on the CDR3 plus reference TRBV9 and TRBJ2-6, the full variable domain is DSGVTQTPKHLITATGQRVTLRCSPRSGDLSVYWYQQSLDQGLQFLIQYYNGEERAKGNILERFSAQQFPDLHSELNLSSLELGDSALYFCASKSRSGANVLTFGAGSRLTVL.

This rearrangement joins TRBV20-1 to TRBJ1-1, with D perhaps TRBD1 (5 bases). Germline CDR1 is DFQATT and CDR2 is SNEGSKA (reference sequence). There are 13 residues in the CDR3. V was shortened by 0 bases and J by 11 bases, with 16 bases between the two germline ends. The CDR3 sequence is CSARDRGEGKAFF. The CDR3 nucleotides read TGCAGTGCTAGAGATAGGGGCGAGGGCAAGGCTTTCTTT.

The CDR3 reads CAVQRGGGSNQPQHF. CDR3 sequence (DNA): TGTGCCGTCCAACGAGGGGGTGGGAGCAATCAGCCCCAGCATTTT. The gene calls are TRBV2 and TRBJ1-5; TRBD1 might be the D (6 bases). CDR1 and CDR2 from the germline V gene are SNHLY and FYNNEI. The CDR3 extends over 15 amino acids. V was shortened by 11 bases and J by 1 base, with 18 bases between the two germline ends.

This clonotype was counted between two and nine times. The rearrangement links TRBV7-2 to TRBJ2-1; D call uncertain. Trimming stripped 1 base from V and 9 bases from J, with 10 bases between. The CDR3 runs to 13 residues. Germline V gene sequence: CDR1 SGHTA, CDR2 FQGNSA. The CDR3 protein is CASSLVLSFEQFF. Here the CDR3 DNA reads TGTGCCAGCAGCTTAGTTCTAAGCTTTGAGCAGTTCTTC.

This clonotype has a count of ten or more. The CDR3 region is CASSSGGEDTQYF. Written as DNA, the CDR3 is TGTGCCAGCAGCTCCGGGGGAGAAGATACGCAGTATTTT. The genes are TRBV13 and TRBJ2-3; D might be TRBD2 (6 bases). CDR1 PRHDT and CDR2 FYEKMQ come from the germline V gene (reference sequence). CDR3 size: 13 residues. V lost 4 bases and J lost 5, with 10 bases in between.

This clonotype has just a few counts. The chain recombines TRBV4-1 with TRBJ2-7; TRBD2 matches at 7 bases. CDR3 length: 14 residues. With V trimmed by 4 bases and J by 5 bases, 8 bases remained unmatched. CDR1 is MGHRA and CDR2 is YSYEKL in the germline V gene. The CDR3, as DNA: TGCGCCAGCAGCCGAACGCTGGGAGGGGACGAGCAGTACGTC. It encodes CASSRTLGGDEQYV.

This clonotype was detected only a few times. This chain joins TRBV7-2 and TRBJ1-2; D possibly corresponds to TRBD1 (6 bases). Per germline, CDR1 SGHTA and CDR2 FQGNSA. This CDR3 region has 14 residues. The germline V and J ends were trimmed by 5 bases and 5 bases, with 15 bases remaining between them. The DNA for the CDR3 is TGTGCCAGCAGCCTTCGTGGGGGCGGGTATGGCTACACCTTC. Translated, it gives CASSLRGGGYGYTF.

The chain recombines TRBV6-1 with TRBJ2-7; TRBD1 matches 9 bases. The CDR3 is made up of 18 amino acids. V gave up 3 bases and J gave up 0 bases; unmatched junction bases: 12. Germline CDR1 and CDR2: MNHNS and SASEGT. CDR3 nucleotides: TGTGCCAGCAGTGATATCCCCCCAGGGACAGGGAGCTCCTACGAGCAGTACTTC. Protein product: CASSDIPPGTGSSYEQYF.

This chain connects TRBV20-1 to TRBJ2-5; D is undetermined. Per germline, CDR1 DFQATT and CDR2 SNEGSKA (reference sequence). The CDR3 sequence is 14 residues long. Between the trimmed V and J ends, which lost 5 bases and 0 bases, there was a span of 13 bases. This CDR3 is CSAARQPYQETQYF. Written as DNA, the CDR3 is TGCAGTGCTGCCCGCCAGCCGTACCAAGAGACCCAGTACTTC.

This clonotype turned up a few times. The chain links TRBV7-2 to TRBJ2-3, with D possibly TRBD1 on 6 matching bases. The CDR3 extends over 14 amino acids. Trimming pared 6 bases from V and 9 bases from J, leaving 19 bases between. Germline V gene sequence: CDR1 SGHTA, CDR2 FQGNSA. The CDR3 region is CASSKQGKAPTQYF. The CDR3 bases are TGTGCCAGCAGTAAACAGGGAAAGGCGCCAACGCAGTATTTT.

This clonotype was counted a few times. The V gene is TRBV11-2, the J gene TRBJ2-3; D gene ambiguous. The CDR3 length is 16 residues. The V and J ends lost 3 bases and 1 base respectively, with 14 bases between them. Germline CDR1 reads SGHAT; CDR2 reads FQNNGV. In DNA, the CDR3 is TGTGCCAGCAGCTTCCGTATAGGGCGGCGCACAGATACGCAGTATTTT. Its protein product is CASSFRIGRRTDTQYF.

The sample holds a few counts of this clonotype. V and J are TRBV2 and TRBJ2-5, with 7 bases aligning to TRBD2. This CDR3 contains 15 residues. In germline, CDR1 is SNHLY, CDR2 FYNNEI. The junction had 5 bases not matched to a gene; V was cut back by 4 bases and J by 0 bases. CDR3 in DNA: TGTGCCAGCAGTGGTCTCGGGGGGTACCAAGAGACCCAGTACTTC. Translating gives CASSGLGGYQETQYF.

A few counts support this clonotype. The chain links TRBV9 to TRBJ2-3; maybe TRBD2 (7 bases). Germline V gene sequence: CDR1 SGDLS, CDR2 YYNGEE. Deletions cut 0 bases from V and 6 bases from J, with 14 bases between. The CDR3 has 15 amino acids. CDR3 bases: TGTGCCAGCAGCGTAGGGAGGGGGGGGATGGATACGCAGTATTTT. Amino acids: CASSVGRGGMDTQYF.

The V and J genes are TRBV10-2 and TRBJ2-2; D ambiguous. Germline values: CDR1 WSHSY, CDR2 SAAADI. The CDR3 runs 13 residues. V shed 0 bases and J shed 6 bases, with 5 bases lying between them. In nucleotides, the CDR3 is TGCGCCAGCAGTGAGTCGGGTCCCGGGGAGCTGTTTTTT. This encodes CASSESGPGELFF.

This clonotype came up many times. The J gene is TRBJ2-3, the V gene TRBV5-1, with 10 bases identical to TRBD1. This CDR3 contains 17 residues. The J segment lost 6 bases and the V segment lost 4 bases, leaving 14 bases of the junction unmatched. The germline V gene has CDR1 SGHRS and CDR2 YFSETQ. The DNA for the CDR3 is TGCGCCAGCAGCACTATCTCCGGGACAGGGGTGTCCGATACGCAGTATTTT. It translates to CASSTISGTGVSDTQYF.

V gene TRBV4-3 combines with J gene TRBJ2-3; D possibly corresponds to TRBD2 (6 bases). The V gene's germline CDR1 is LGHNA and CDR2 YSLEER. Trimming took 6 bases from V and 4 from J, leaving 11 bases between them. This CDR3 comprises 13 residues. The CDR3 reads CASRKSGSDTQYF. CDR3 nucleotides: TGCGCCAGCAGGAAGAGCGGGTCAGATACGCAGTATTTT.

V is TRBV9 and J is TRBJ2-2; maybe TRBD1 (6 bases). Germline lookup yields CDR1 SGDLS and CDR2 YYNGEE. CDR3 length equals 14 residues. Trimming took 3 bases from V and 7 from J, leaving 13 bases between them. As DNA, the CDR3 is TGTGCCAGCAGCGCAGGGGATTGGAGCGGGGAGCTGTTTTTT. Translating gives CASSAGDWSGELFF.

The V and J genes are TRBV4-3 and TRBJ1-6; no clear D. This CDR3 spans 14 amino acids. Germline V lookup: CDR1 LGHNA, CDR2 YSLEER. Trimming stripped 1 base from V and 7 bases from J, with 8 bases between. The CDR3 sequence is CASSQALKNSPLHF. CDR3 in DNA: TGCGCCAGCAGCCAAGCACTGAAAAATTCACCCCTCCACTTT.

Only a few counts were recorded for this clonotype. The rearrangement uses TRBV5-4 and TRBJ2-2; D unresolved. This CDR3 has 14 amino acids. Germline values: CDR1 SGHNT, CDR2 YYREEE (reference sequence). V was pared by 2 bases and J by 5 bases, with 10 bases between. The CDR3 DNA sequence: TGTGCCAGCAGCTTCGATTTAATAACCGGGGAGCTGTTTTTT. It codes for CASSFDLITGELFF.

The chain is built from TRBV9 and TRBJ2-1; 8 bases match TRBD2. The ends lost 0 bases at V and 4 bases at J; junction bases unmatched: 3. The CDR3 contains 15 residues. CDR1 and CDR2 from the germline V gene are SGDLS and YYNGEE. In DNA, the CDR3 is TGTGCCAGCAGCGTAGGAGCGGGGGCATACAATGAGCAGTTCTTC. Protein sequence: CASSVGAGAYNEQFF.

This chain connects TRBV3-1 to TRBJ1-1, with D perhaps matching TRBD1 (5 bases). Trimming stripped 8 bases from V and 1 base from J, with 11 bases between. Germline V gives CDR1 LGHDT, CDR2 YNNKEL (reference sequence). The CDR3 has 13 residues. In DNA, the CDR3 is TGTGCCAGCGCTTTTCAGGGGAACACTGAAGCTTTCTTT. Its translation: CASAFQGNTEAFF.

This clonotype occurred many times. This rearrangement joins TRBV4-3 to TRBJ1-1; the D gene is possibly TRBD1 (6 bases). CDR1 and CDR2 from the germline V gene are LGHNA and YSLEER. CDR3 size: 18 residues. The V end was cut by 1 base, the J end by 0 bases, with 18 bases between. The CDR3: CASSQVAGTGRMNTEAFF. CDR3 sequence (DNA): TGCGCCAGCAGCCAAGTCGCCGGCACAGGGCGGATGAACACTGAAGCTTTCTTT.

CDR3 sequence: CASSLEASNYNEQFF. In DNA form, the CDR3 reads TGCGCCAGCAGCTTGGAGGCTAGCAACTACAATGAGCAGTTCTTC. The chain has TRBV5-1 and TRBJ2-1; D is possibly TRBD2 (5 bases). The length of the CDR3 is 15 residues. The ends were cut back, 0 bases at V and 3 bases at J, with 10 bases in the middle. CDR1 is SGHRS, CDR2 YFSETQ, per germline.

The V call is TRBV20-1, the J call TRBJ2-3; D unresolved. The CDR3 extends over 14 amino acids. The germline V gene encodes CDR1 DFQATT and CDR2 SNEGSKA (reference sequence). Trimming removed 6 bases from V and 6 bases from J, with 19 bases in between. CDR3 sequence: CSARDSAGKDTQYF. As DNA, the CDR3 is TGCAGTGCCCGCGACTCCGCTGGGAAGGATACGCAGTATTTT.